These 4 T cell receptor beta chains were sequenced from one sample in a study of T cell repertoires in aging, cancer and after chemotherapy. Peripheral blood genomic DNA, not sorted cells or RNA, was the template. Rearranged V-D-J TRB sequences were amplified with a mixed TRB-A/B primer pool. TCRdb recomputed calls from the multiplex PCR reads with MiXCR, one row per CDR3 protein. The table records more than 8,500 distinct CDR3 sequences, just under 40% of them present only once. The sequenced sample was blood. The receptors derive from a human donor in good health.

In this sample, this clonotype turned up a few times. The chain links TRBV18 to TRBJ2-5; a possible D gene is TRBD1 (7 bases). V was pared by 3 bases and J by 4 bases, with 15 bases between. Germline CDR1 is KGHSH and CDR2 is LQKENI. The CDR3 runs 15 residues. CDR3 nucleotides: TGTGCCAGCTCACCCAACCAGGGGGGTGGAGAGACCCAGTACTTC. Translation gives CASSPNQGGGETQYF.

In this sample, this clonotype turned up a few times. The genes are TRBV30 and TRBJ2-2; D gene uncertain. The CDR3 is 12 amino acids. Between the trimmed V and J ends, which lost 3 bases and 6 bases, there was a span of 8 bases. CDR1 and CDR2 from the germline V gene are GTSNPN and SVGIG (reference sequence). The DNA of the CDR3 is TGTGCCTGGAGGCCCCTTGCCGGGGAGCTGTTTTTT. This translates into CAWRPLAGELFF.

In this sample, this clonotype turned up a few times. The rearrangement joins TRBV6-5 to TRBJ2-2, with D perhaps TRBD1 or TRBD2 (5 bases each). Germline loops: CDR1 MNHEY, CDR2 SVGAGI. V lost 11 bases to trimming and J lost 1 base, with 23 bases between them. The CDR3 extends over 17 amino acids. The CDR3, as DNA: TGTGCCGTATCGCTCGATTGGGGGTGGGGGAACACCGGGGAGCTGTTTTTT. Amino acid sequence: CAVSLDWGWGNTGELFF.

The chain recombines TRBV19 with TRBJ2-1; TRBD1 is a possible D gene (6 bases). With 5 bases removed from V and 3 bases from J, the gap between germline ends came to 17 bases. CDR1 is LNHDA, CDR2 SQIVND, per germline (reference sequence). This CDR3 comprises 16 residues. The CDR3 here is CASSPSKRGSYNEQFF. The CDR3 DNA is TGTGCCAGTAGTCCTTCGAAAAGGGGGAGCTACAATGAGCAGTTCTTC.